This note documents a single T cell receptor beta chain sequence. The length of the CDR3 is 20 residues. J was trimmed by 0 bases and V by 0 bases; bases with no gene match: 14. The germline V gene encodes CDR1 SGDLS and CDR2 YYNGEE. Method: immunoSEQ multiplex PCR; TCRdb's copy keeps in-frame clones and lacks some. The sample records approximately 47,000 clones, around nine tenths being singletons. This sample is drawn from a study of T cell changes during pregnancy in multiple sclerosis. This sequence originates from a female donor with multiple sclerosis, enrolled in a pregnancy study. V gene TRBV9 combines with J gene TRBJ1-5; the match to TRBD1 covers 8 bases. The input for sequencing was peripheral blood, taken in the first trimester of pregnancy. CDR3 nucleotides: TGTGCCAGCAGCGTAGAGCGGGCCTCCGGGGACAGGAATAGCAATCAGCCCCAGCATTTT. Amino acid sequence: CASSVERASGDRNSNQPQHF.